This TCR beta chain was documented in a study of blood T cell repertoires in COVID-19. About the research overall: The samples span acute and convalescent COVID-19 from the United States, Italy and Spain. Sample material is recorded as cDNA or gDNA derived from T cells, B-cell-depleted T cells, or PBMCs.

As originally analysed: How many nucleated cells were present was estimated from reference gene primer amplification. Clones were sequenced by immunoSEQ multiplex PCR, and TCRdb holds only the in-frame ones, with some missing. For V, J and clone size, that table is used; D and trimming come from the DNA. Among 150,000 to 200,000 clones listed, around 82% were seen once. A few counts support this clone. The receptor was isolated from a man aged 55 to 69 with active or convalescent COVID-19. Sample: peripheral blood.

CDR3 DNA sequence: TGTGCCAGTAGTATAGTCGCGGGAAATAATTCACCCCTCCACTTT. Residues: CASSIVAGNNSPLHF. The chain employs TRBV19 and TRBJ1-6; the D is unclear. The V end lost 1 base, the J end lost 5 bases, and 9 bases lay between the germline ends. This CDR3 has 15 residues. Per germline, CDR1 LNHDA and CDR2 SQIVND (reference sequence).